This entry describes one TCR beta chain. The source of the sample is a study of breast tumors, draining lymph nodes, adjacent tissues. Each CDR3 protein is one row after TCRdb ran MiXCR on the multiplex PCR reads. The table lists roughly 20,000 distinct CDR3 sequences, approximately 31% of them singletons. Germline values: CDR1 DFQATT, CDR2 SNEGSKA (reference sequence). The CDR3 has 16 residues. Trimming stripped 0 bases from V and 9 bases from J, with 18 bases between. V and J are TRBV20-1 and TRBJ1-6; D possibly corresponds to TRBD1 (5 bases). Material for sequencing was breast tumor tissue. The clonotype comes from a female donor with breast cancer. Some clones in this sample may be carry-over from other donors' samples. CDR3 amino acids: CSARDPRDYGGSPLHF. The DNA for the CDR3 is TGCAGTGCTAGAGATCCTCGGGACTACGGGGGTTCACCCCTCCACTTT.